The 10 T cell receptor beta chains below were found in one sample sequenced in a study of a mutant IDH1 vaccine in newly diagnosed glioma listed by TCRdb under 2021. The protocol used for the library was the immunoSEQ multiplex PCR assay. TCRdb limited this immuneACCESS table to in-frame rearrangements with V and J called. A share of clones is missing; checked studies link under half to unresolved V genes, and the rest is unexplained. Across this sample there are about 55,000 clones, with less than 85% seen only once. Over 4.5% of the sample comes from the top ten. These receptors have no known antigen. Sample time point, as interpreted from the label and publication: week 47, end of study. Every vaccine dose consisted of 300 ug of a 20-mer mutant IDH1 peptide in Montanide, administered subcutaneously together with topical imiquimod. Sequenced material: PBMCs, taken from a glioma patient whose treatment included an IDH1 peptide vaccine. These TCRs come from a woman aged 40-49 years with glioma. Some clones in this sample may be carry-over from other donors' samples.

The chain uses TRBV14 and TRBJ2-7; the match to TRBD2 covers 9 bases. The CDR3 runs 18 residues. From germline, CDR1 is SGHDN and CDR2 FVKESK. Trimming cost V 4 bases and J 0 bases; bases outside gene matches: 13. The CDR3 bases are TGTGCCAGCAGCCTCTCGGTGGAGCGGGGGGTGAGCTCCTACGAGCAGTACTTC. Protein sequence: CASSLSVERGVSSYEQYF.

The rearrangement links TRBV6-6 to TRBJ2-7; D perhaps matches TRBD2 (6 bases). This CDR3 is 14 amino acids long. Germline V CDR1 and CDR2: MNHNY, SVGAGI (reference sequence). V dropped 6 bases and J dropped 2 bases, with 14 bases sitting between them. The CDR3 nucleotides are TGTGCCAGCAGCCGTGTGGGGGAGGCCTACGAGCAGTACTTC. Translating gives CASSRVGEAYEQYF.

The CDR3 DNA reads TGTGCCAGCAGTGAAGCCCTACAGGGGGCGCGGTATGGCTACACCTTC. Encoded protein: CASSEALQGARYGYTF. This sequence joins TRBV6-1 and TRBJ1-2; 9 bases match TRBD1. CDR1 is MNHNS, CDR2 SASEGT, per germline. V lost 0 bases, J lost 5 bases, and 7 bases stayed unmatched. This CDR3 region has 16 residues.

This sequence joins TRBV13 and TRBJ2-7, with TRBD2 matching over 7 bases. The CDR3 sequence is 15 residues long. The germline V gene has CDR1 PRHDT and CDR2 FYEKMQ (reference sequence). The junction had 8 bases not matched to a gene; V was cut back by 2 bases and J by 4 bases. The CDR3 nucleotides read TGTGCCAGCAGCTTATGGGGCGGGGGAGGTTACGAGCAGTACTTC. Protein product: CASSLWGGGGYEQYF.

V and J are TRBV5-4 and TRBJ2-3; 9 positions match TRBD2. Germline assignment: CDR1 SGHNT and CDR2 YYREEE (reference sequence). Trimming removed 5 bases from V and 1 base from J; junction bases left unmatched: 8. The CDR3 covers 16 residues. CDR3 protein: CASSQERGAGTDTQYF. As DNA, the CDR3 is TGTGCCAGCAGTCAGGAGCGGGGGGCAGGCACAGATACGCAGTATTTT.

This clone came up once. This rearrangement joins TRBV30 to TRBJ1-2; 7 bases are a match to TRBD1. This CDR3 is built from 13 residues. The V gene's germline CDR1 is GTSNPN and CDR2 SVGIG (reference sequence). The ends lost 3 bases at V and 1 base at J; junction bases unmatched: 2. The CDR3 spells CAWSRGFNYGYTF. The CDR3 nucleotides are TGTGCCTGGAGCAGGGGGTTTAACTATGGCTACACCTTC.

The table lists this clone with a few counts. V is TRBV6-1 and J is TRBJ1-5; D unclear. CDR1 is MNHNS and CDR2 is SASEGT in the germline V gene. CDR3 length: 14 residues. Trimming removed 4 bases at V and 2 bases at J, with 9 bases between. The chain's CDR3 is CASSVGQGNQPQHF. The CDR3 bases are TGTGCCAGCAGTGTTGGGCAGGGCAATCAGCCCCAGCATTTT.

The chain links TRBV5-4 to TRBJ2-3; 7 nucleotides line up with TRBD2. The trim removed 4 bases at V and 4 bases at J, leaving 9 bases unmatched. This CDR3 is built from 15 residues. The germline V gene has CDR1 SGHNT and CDR2 YYREEE (reference sequence). The CDR3 reads CASSSRTSPADTQYF. DNA of the CDR3: TGTGCCAGCAGCAGCCGGACTAGTCCCGCAGATACGCAGTATTTT.

V and J are TRBV5-6 and TRBJ1-4, with 7 bases lining up with TRBD1. Germline lookup yields CDR1 SGHDT and CDR2 YYEEEE. J was trimmed by 6 bases and V by 2 bases; bases with no gene match: 7. This CDR3 contains 15 residues. CDR3 DNA: TGTGCCAGCAGCTTAGTTGGTACAGGGGATGAAAAACTGTTTTTT. As protein: CASSLVGTGDEKLFF.

This chain uses TRBV6-5 with TRBJ1-5, with D tentatively TRBD1 (5 bases). The V end was cut by 6 bases, the J end by 5 bases, with 11 bases between. This CDR3 is built from 13 residues. The germline gives CDR1 MNHEY, CDR2 SVGAGI. CDR3 region: CASREGTDQPQHF. The CDR3, as DNA: TGTGCCAGCAGGGAGGGGACGGATCAGCCCCAGCATTTT.